The text below deals with one T cell receptor (beta chain). These data are taken from a study of T cell changes during pregnancy in multiple sclerosis. The length of the CDR3 is 15 residues. The junction had 12 bases not matched to a gene; V was cut back by 6 bases and J by 7 bases. Germline V gives CDR1 MDHEN, CDR2 SYDVKM. Method: immunoSEQ multiplex PCR; TCRdb's copy keeps in-frame clones and lacks some. This sample has 40,000 to 45,000 clones, with 87% found just once. This sequence was found in a female donor with multiple sclerosis, enrolled in a pregnancy study. Sequences were derived from CD4+ T cells from peripheral blood mononuclear cells, sampled after pregnancy. The chain has TRBV28 and TRBJ1-2, with 9 bases lining up with TRBD1. This CDR3 reads CASSRTTTGGGGYTF. In nucleotides, the CDR3 is TGTGCCAGCAGCCGGACAACTACAGGGGGCGGTGGCTACACCTTC.